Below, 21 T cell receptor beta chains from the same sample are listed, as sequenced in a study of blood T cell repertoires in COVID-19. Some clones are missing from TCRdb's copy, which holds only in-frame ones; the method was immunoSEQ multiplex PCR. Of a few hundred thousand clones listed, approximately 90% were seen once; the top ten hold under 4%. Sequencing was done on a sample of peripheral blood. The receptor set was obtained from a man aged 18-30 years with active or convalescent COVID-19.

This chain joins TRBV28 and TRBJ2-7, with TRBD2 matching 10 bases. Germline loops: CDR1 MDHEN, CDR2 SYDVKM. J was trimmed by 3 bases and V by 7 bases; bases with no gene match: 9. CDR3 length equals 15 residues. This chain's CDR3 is CASIMASGGYYEQYF. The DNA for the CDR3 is TGTGCCAGCATTATGGCTAGCGGGGGATACTACGAGCAGTACTTC.

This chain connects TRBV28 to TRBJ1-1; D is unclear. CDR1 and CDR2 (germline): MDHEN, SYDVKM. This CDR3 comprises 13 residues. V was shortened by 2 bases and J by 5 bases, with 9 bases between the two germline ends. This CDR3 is CASSLQARTEAFF. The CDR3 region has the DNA TGTGCCAGCAGTTTACAGGCGAGAACTGAAGCTTTCTTT.

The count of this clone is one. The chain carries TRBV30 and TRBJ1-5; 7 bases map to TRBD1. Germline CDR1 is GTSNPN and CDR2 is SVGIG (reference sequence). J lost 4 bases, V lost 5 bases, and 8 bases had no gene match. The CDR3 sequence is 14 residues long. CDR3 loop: CAWSRDRENQPQHF. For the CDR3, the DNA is TGTGCCTGGTCCCGGGACAGAGAGAATCAGCCCCAGCATTTT.

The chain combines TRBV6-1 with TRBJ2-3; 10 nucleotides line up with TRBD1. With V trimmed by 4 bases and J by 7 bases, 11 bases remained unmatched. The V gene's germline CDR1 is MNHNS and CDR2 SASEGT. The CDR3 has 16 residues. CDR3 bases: TGTGCCAGCAGTGCCAACGTAGGGACAGGGGATAATACGCAGTATTTT. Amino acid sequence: CASSANVGTGDNTQYF.

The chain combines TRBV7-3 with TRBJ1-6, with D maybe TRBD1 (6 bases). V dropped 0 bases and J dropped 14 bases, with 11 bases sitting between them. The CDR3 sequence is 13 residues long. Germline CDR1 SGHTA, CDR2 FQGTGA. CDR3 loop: CASSLTGEGALHF. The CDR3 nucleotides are TGTGCCAGCAGCTTAACAGGGGAGGGGGCCCTCCACTTT. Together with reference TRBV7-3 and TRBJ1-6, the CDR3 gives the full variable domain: GAGVSQTPSNKVTEKGKYVELRCDPISGHTALYWYRQSLGQGPEFLIYFQGTGAADDSGLPNDRFFAVRPEGSVSTLKIQRTERGDSAVYLCASSLTGEGALHFGNGTRLTVT.

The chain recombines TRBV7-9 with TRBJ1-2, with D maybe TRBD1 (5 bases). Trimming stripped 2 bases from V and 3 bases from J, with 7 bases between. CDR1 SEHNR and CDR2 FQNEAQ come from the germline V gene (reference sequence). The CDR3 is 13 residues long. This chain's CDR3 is CASSLQGHYGYTF. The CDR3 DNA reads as TGTGCCAGCAGCTTACAGGGTCACTATGGCTACACCTTC.

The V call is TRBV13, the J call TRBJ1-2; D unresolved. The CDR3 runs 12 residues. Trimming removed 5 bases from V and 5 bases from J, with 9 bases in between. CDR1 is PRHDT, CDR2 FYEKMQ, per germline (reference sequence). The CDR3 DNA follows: TGTGCCAGCAGCATCGGGAGTTATGGCTACACCTTC. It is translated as CASSIGSYGYTF.

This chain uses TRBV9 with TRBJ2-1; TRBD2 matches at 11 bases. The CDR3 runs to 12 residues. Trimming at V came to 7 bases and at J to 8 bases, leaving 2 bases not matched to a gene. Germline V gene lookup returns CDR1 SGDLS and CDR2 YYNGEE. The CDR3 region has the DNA TGTGCCAGCGGTAGCGGGGGGGATGAGCAGTTCTTC. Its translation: CASGSGGDEQFF.

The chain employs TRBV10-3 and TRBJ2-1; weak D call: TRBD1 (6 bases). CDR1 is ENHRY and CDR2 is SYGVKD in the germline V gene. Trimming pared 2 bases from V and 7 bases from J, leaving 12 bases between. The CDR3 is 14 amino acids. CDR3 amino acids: CAISETQGSNEQFF. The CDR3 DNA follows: TGTGCCATCAGTGAGACACAGGGATCAAATGAGCAGTTCTTC.

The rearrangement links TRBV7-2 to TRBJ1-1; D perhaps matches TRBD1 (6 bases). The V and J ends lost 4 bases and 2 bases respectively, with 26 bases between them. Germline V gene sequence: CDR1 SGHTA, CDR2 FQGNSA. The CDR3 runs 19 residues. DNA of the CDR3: TGTGCCAGCAGCTCCCGACGCCCTCAGGGGCCCATGACAAACACTGAAGCTTTCTTT. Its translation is CASSSRRPQGPMTNTEAFF.

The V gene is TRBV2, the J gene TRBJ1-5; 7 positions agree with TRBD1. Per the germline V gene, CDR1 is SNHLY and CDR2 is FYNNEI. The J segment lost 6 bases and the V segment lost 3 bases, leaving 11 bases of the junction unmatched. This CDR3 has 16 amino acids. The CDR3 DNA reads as TGTGCCAGCAGTGATTTATCTCAGGGGGAGTTTCAGCCCCAGCATTTT. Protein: CASSDLSQGEFQPQHF. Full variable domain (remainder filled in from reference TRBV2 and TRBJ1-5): EPEVTQTPSHQVTQMGQEVILRCVPISNHLYFYWYRQILGQKVEFLVSFYNNEISEKSEIFDDQFSVERPDGSNFTLKIRSTKLEDSAMYFCASSDLSQGEFQPQHFGDGTRLSIL.

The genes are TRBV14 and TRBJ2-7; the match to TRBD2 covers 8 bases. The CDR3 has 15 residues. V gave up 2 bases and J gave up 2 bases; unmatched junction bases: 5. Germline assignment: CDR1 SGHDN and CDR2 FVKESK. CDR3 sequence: CASSQRLAGTYEQYF. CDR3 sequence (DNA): TGTGCCAGCAGCCAAAGATTAGCGGGGACCTACGAGCAGTACTTC.

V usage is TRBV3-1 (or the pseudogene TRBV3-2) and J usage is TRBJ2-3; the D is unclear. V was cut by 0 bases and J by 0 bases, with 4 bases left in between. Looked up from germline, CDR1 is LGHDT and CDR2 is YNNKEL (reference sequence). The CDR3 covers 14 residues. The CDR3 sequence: CASSQDPSTDTQYF. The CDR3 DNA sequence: TGTGCCAGCAGCCAAGATCCTAGCACAGATACGCAGTATTTT.

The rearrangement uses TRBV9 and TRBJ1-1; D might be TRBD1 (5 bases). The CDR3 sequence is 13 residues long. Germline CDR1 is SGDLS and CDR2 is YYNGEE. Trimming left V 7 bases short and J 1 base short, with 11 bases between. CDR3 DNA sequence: TGTGCCAGCGGAGGGGTCTGGAACACTGAAGCTTTCTTT. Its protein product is CASGGVWNTEAFF.

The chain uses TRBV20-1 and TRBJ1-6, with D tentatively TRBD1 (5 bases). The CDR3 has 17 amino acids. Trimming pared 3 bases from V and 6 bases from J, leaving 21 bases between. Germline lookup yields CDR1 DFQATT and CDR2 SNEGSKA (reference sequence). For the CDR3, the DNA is TGCAGTGCTAGTAATATTCTGGAGGCCGGGGGTAATTCACCCCTCCACTTT. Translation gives CSASNILEAGGNSPLHF.

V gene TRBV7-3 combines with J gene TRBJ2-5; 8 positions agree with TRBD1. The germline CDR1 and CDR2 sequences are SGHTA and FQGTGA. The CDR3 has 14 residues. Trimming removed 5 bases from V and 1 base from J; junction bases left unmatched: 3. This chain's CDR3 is CASSPGQAQETQYF. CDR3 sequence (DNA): TGTGCCAGCAGCCCGGGACAGGCCCAAGAGACCCAGTACTTC.

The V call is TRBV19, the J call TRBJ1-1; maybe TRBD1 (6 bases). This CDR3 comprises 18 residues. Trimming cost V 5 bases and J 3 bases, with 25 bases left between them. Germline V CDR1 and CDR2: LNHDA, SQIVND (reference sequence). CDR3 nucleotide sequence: TGTGCCAGTAGTCGATTAGGGGGACGCTCGGGCCCGCACACTGAAGCTTTCTTT. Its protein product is CASSRLGGRSGPHTEAFF. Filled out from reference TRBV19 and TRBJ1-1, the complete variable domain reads DGGITQSPKYLFRKEGQNVTLSCEQNLNHDAMYWYRQDPGQGLRLIYYSQIVNDFQKGDIAEGYSVSREKKESFPLTVTSAQKNPTAFYLCASSRLGGRSGPHTEAFFGQGTRLTVV.

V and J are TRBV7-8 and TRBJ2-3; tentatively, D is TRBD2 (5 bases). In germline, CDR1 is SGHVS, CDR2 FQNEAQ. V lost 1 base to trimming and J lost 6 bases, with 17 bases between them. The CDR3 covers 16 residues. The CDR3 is CASSLVMLLASDTQYF. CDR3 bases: TGTGCCAGCAGCTTAGTGATGCTGCTAGCTTCGGATACGCAGTATTTT.

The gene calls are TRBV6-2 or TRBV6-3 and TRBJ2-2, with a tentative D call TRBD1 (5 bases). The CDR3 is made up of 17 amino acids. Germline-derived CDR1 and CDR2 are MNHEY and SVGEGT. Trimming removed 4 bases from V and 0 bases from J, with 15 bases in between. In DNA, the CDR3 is TGTGCCAGCAGTTCACATAGACAGAAACCGAACACCGGGGAGCTGTTTTTT. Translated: CASSSHRQKPNTGELFF.

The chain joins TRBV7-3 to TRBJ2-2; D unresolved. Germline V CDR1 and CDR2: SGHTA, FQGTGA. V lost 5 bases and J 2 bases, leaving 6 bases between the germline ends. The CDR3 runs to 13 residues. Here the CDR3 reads CASSQLNTGELFF. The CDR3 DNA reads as TGTGCCAGCAGCCAACTTAACACCGGGGAGCTGTTTTTT.

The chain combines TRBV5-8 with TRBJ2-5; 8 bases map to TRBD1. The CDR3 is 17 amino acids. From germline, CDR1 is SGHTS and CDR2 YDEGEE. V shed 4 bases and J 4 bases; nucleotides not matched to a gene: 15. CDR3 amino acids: CASSHSSGGFGSETQYF. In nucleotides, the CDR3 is TGTGCCAGCAGCCACTCCTCAGGGGGCTTTGGATCAGAGACCCAGTACTTC.